These 29 T cell receptor beta chains share one sample of origin, sequenced in a study of shared clonotypes between healthy human individuals. Assay: immunoSEQ multiplex PCR; the TCRdb copy retains only in-frame clones and omits some. The repertoire holds fewer than 700,000 clones, about 80% seen once, with more than 10% in the top ten. The specimen was PBMCs. Every receptor here comes from a woman between 40 and 55 years old in good health. Some clones in this sample may be carry-over from other donors' samples.

This clone has a single count. This chain connects TRBV19 to TRBJ2-5; 13 bases line up with TRBD2. CDR3 length: 18 amino acids. V lost 5 bases to trimming and J lost 2 bases; unmatched junction nucleotides: 11. Looked up from germline, CDR1 is LNHDA and CDR2 is SQIVND (reference sequence). As DNA, the CDR3 is TGTGCCAGTAGTGCCAGGACTAGCGGGAGTAGGTGGCAAGAGACCCAGTACTTC. Translated, it gives CASSARTSGSRWQETQYF.

CDR3 coding DNA: TGCGCCAGCAGCATGACCGGGACTCCAAAGGGGGAGACCCAGTACTTC. The encoded protein is CASSMTGTPKGETQYF. This chain connects TRBV5-1 to TRBJ2-5; maybe TRBD2 (6 bases). V was shortened by 4 bases and J by 5 bases, with 21 bases between the two germline ends. Germline V lookup: CDR1 SGHRS, CDR2 YFSETQ. CDR3 length: 16 residues.

The chain is built from TRBV10-3 and TRBJ2-3; D is perhaps TRBD2 (5 bases). V was cut by 10 bases and J by 0 bases, with 8 bases left in between. The CDR3 loop spans 12 amino acids. CDR1 is ENHRY, CDR2 SYGVKD, per germline. The chain's CDR3 is CASRESTDTQYF. CDR3 sequence (DNA): TGTGCCAGTAGGGAGAGCACAGATACGCAGTATTTT.

The sample holds one count of this clone. This rearrangement joins TRBV19 to TRBJ2-3; no reliable D call. Trimming removed 0 bases from V and 3 bases from J, with 13 bases in between. The germline V gene has CDR1 LNHDA and CDR2 SQIVND (reference sequence). CDR3 length equals 16 residues. The CDR3 bases are TGTGCCAGTAGTATAGATTCGGATTTCACAACAGATACGCAGTATTTT. Translated: CASSIDSDFTTDTQYF.

The rearrangement joins TRBV10-2 to TRBJ1-6; D perhaps matches TRBD1 (5 bases). This CDR3 comprises 15 residues. V was trimmed by 4 bases and J by 7 bases, leaving 14 bases between them. Per the germline V gene, CDR1 is WSHSY and CDR2 is SAAADI. CDR3 nucleotide sequence: TGCGCCAGCAGTGGGGACCGAGTGACCAATTCACCCCTCCACTTT. Its translation is CASSGDRVTNSPLHF.

The J gene is TRBJ2-7, the V gene TRBV6-1, with a possible D match to TRBD1 (6 bases). Trimming shortened V by 7 bases and J by 0 bases, and 10 bases separated the two germline ends. Per germline, CDR1 MNHNS and CDR2 SASEGT. The CDR3 is made up of 13 amino acids. CDR3 amino acids: CASTRDNSYEQYF. CDR3 sequence (DNA): TGTGCCAGCACCCGGGACAACTCCTACGAGCAGTACTTC.

The V gene is TRBV5-4, the J gene TRBJ2-5; 7 nucleotides align to TRBD2. CDR1 is SGHNT, CDR2 YYREEE, per germline (reference sequence). V lost 6 bases to trimming and J lost 5 bases; unmatched junction nucleotides: 4. The length of the CDR3 is 12 residues. The DNA of the CDR3 is TGTGCCAGCAACGGGCGGGGGGAGACCCAGTACTTC. Protein product: CASNGRGETQYF. The full variable domain, in which reference TRBV5-4 and TRBJ2-5 provide the parts outside the CDR3, is ETGVTQSPTHLIKTRGQQVTLRCSSQSGHNTVSWYQQALGQGPQFIFQYYREEENGRGNFPPRFSGLQFPNYSSELNVNALELDDSALYLCASNGRGETQYFGPGTRLLVL.

The gene calls are TRBV28 and TRBJ2-7; D unclear. Trimming removed 7 bases from V and 2 bases from J, with 15 bases in between. The CDR3 has 14 amino acids. CDR1 is MDHEN, CDR2 SYDVKM, per germline. DNA for the CDR3: TGTGCCAGCAACGACTTGGCCAAAACCTACGAGCAGTACTTC. This gives the protein CASNDLAKTYEQYF.

The V gene is TRBV27, the J gene TRBJ2-1; TRBD2 agrees at 10 bases. The CDR3 sequence is 14 residues long. V dropped 5 bases and J dropped 4; count of bases not matched to a gene: 2. Germline V gene sequence: CDR1 MNHEY, CDR2 SMNVEV (reference sequence). The CDR3 loop is CASSKRGGYNEQFF. CDR3 DNA: TGTGCCAGCAGTAAGCGGGGGGGGTACAATGAGCAGTTCTTC.

This clone was recorded at least ten times. The V gene is TRBV14, the J gene TRBJ2-7; maybe TRBD1 (6 bases). This CDR3 has 13 residues. CDR1 and CDR2 from the germline V gene are SGHDN and FVKESK. The V end was cut by 2 bases, the J end by 5 bases, with 10 bases between. The CDR3 region has the DNA TGTGCCAGCAGCCAATGGCGGACAGACGAGCAGTACTTC. This translates into CASSQWRTDEQYF.

V gene TRBV4-1 combines with J gene TRBJ2-1; perhaps TRBD2 as D (6 bases). V was clipped by 2 bases and J by 6 bases, with 14 bases between them. CDR3 length: 15 amino acids. The V gene's germline CDR1 is MGHRA and CDR2 YSYEKL. The CDR3 DNA reads as TGCGCCAGCAGCCAACGACTAGTCGTCTCCAATGAGCAGTTCTTC. It encodes CASSQRLVVSNEQFF.

The V and J genes are TRBV9 and TRBJ2-1; 10 bases fit TRBD2. The germline V gene encodes CDR1 SGDLS and CDR2 YYNGEE. The junction had 11 bases not matched to a gene; V was cut back by 4 bases and J by 7 bases. The CDR3 totals 16 residues. CDR3 in DNA: TGTGCCAGCAGCCTTTACCTAGCGGGAGATTGGAATGAGCAGTTCTTC. Amino acids: CASSLYLAGDWNEQFF.

This clone was seen only a few times. The chain combines TRBV4-2 with TRBJ1-1; D not resolved. From germline, CDR1 is LGHNA and CDR2 YNFKEQ. V was cut by 0 bases and J by 1 base, with 6 bases left in between. The CDR3 has 14 residues. CDR3 sequence (DNA): TGTGCCAGCAGCCAAGATTATAGGAACACTGAAGCTTTCTTT. Its protein product is CASSQDYRNTEAFF.

On this clone itself: The same CDR3 is also encoded by other DNA sequences in this sample. The chain links TRBV5-4 to TRBJ2-1; 10 positions agree with TRBD2. The germline gives CDR1 SGHNT, CDR2 YYREEE (reference sequence). With 0 bases clipped from V and 4 bases from J, the junction kept 1 base outside the gene matches. The CDR3 is made up of 15 amino acids. CDR3 region: CASSLGTSGYNEQFF. The CDR3 region has the DNA TGTGCCAGCAGCTTGGGGACTAGCGGTTACAATGAGCAGTTCTTC. The complete variable domain, with remaining parts taken from reference TRBV5-4 and TRBJ2-1, reads ETGVTQSPTHLIKTRGQQVTLRCSSQSGHNTVSWYQQALGQGPQFIFQYYREEENGRGNFPPRFSGLQFPNYSSELNVNALELDDSALYLCASSLGTSGYNEQFFGPGTRLTVL.

This clone was found many times. Other DNA sequences from this sample encode an identical CDR3 as well. The chain couples TRBV5-1 to TRBJ1-1, with TRBD1 matching 7 bases. V shed 4 bases, J shed 4 bases, and the junction held 13 bases outside the gene matches. From germline, CDR1 is SGHRS and CDR2 YFSETQ. There are 16 residues in the CDR3. Here the CDR3 reads CASSIQGKEAGTEAFF. The CDR3 coding sequence is TGCGCCAGCAGCATACAGGGGAAGGAGGCAGGCACTGAAGCTTTCTTT.

The J gene is TRBJ2-2, the V gene TRBV4-1; D remains ambiguous. Germline CDR1 reads MGHRA; CDR2 reads YSYEKL. Trimming shortened V by 0 bases and J by 6 bases, and 11 bases separated the two germline ends. CDR3 size: 15 residues. CDR3 region: CASSQDGVIAGELFF. As DNA, the CDR3 is TGCGCCAGCAGCCAAGACGGCGTGATAGCCGGGGAGCTGTTTTTT.

Remarks on this clone: It differs at one base from a far larger clone, so likely a read error. Distinct nucleotide sequences in the sample also encode this CDR3. This chain joins TRBV11-2 and TRBJ2-5; TRBD2 might be the D (5 bases). The tail of the sequence fits TRBJ2-7 better, so the J call may be wrong. This CDR3 region has 14 residues. Per germline, CDR1 SGHAT and CDR2 FQNNGV. The CDR3: CASSLPGTSYEQYF. For the CDR3, the DNA is TGTGCCAGCAGCTTACCCGGTACTAGCTACGAGCAGTACTTC.

V and J are TRBV5-1 and TRBJ1-4, with TRBD1 as a possible D gene (6 bases). The CDR3 length is 15 residues. V lost 4 bases and J lost 0, with 10 bases in between. CDR1 and CDR2 from the germline V gene are SGHRS and YFSETQ. CDR3: CASSQDRATNEKLFF. The CDR3 bases are TGCGCCAGCAGCCAGGACAGAGCAACTAATGAAAAACTGTTTTTT.

The table lists this clone with many counts. The same CDR3 also results from other DNA sequences found in this sample. The chain carries TRBV30 and TRBJ1-3; D remains ambiguous. The V gene's germline CDR1 is GTSNPN and CDR2 SVGIG (reference sequence). Trimming shortened V by 1 base and J by 0 bases, and 7 bases separated the two germline ends. The CDR3 runs to 14 residues. The CDR3 spells CAWSERGSGNTIYF. As DNA, the CDR3 is TGTGCCTGGAGTGAGAGAGGCTCTGGAAACACCATATATTTT. Filled out from reference TRBV30 and TRBJ1-3, the complete variable domain reads SQTIHQWPATLVQPVGSPLSLECTVEGTSNPNLYWYRQAAGRGLQLLFYSVGIGQISSEVPQNLSASRPQDRQFILSSKKLLLSDSGFYLCAWSERGSGNTIYFGEGSWLTVV.

J is TRBJ2-3 and V is TRBV7-2; 11 bases line up with TRBD2. The CDR3 extends over 14 amino acids. The germline CDR1 and CDR2 sequences are SGHTA and FQGNSA. V shed 8 bases and J 8 bases; nucleotides not matched to a gene: 9. In DNA, the CDR3 is TGTGCCAGCCGGCGTAGCGGGAGGGCCGGTACGCAGTATTTT. Translation gives CASRRSGRAGTQYF.

In its sample, this clone was seen once. The chain links TRBV25-1 to TRBJ1-4; D possibly corresponds to TRBD1 (6 bases). V dropped 5 bases and J dropped 7 bases, with 14 bases sitting between them. Germline CDR1 reads MGHDK; CDR2 reads SYGVNS. The length of the CDR3 is 14 residues. The CDR3 loop reads CASSNRVQSEKLFF. The CDR3 DNA reads as TGTGCCAGCAGTAACAGGGTACAAAGTGAAAAACTGTTTTTT.

This chain links TRBV14 with TRBJ1-3; D is unresolved. The germline V gene encodes CDR1 SGHDN and CDR2 FVKESK. This CDR3 is built from 13 residues. V was shortened by 3 bases and J by 4 bases, with 7 bases between the two germline ends. The CDR3 DNA sequence: TGTGCCAGCAGCCAGAATCGGGGAAACACCATATATTTT. Translation gives CASSQNRGNTIYF.

This chain connects TRBV5-4 to TRBJ2-3; D not resolved. The CDR3 is 11 amino acids. With 3 bases removed from V and 5 bases from J, the gap between germline ends came to 4 bases. Germline V gene sequence: CDR1 SGHNT, CDR2 YYREEE (reference sequence). The CDR3 here is CASSSEDTQYF. The CDR3 coding sequence is TGTGCCAGCAGCTCTGAAGATACGCAGTATTTT.

The rearrangement links TRBV5-5 to TRBJ2-2, with 8 bases that match TRBD1. The germline CDR1 and CDR2 sequences are SGHKS and YYEKEE (reference sequence). The junction had 2 bases not matched to a gene; V was cut back by 4 bases and J by 0 bases. The CDR3 is 15 residues long. As DNA, the CDR3 is TGTGCCAGCAGCCCGGGACAGGCGAACACCGGGGAGCTGTTTTTT. It translates to CASSPGQANTGELFF.

This chain joins TRBV18 and TRBJ2-6; 8 bases map to TRBD1. From germline, CDR1 is KGHSH and CDR2 LQKENI. This CDR3 has 18 amino acids. The V and J ends lost 3 bases and 0 bases, in that order; junction bases with no gene match: 7. DNA of the CDR3: TGTGCCAGCTCACCGCGGACAGGGCCCTCCTCTGGGGCCAACGTCCTGACTTTC. This sequence encodes CASSPRTGPSSGANVLTF.

The rearrangement uses TRBV9 and TRBJ2-3, with a weak D call TRBD2 (6 bases). CDR1 is SGDLS, CDR2 YYNGEE, per germline. The CDR3 is 16 amino acids. V lost 3 bases and J lost 2, with 16 bases in between. CDR3 loop: CASSEGGNIITDTQYF. The CDR3 DNA is TGTGCCAGCAGCGAAGGAGGGAACATCATCACAGATACGCAGTATTTT. The entire variable domain, with the rest obtained from reference TRBV9 and TRBJ2-3, is as follows: DSGVTQTPKHLITATGQRVTLRCSPRSGDLSVYWYQQSLDQGLQFLIQYYNGEERAKGNILERFSAQQFPDLHSELNLSSLELGDSALYFCASSEGGNIITDTQYFGPGTRLTVL.

V and J are TRBV30 and TRBJ2-3, with D possibly being TRBD2 (6 bases). Per germline, CDR1 GTSNPN and CDR2 SVGIG (reference sequence). The CDR3 covers 16 residues. V was trimmed by 2 bases and J by 0 bases, leaving 15 bases between them. The CDR3 DNA reads as TGTGCCTGGAGTAGGCGGGACCCTATGAGCACAGATACGCAGTATTTT. Amino acid sequence: CAWSRRDPMSTDTQYF.

This sequence joins TRBV5-1 and TRBJ2-3; D is undetermined. The V gene's germline CDR1 is SGHRS and CDR2 YFSETQ. The CDR3 is 14 residues long. V was clipped by 6 bases and J by 6 bases, with 17 bases between them. The CDR3 region has the DNA TGCGCCAGCACGGACCCTGGGGTTCAGGATACGCAGTATTTT. Its translation: CASTDPGVQDTQYF.

This clone has only a few counts. The CDR3 loop is CASSLGGMGDQETQYF. The CDR3 bases are TGTGCCAGCAGCTTAGGGGGAATGGGGGACCAAGAGACCCAGTACTTC. V and J are TRBV11-3 and TRBJ2-5; D tentatively fits TRBD1 or TRBD2 (5 bases each). This CDR3 is built from 16 residues. Germline V CDR1 and CDR2: SGHNT, YENEEA. V dropped 1 base and J dropped 0 bases, with 12 bases sitting between them.